This T cell receptor (beta chain) derives from a study of control samples from healthy donors and cancer patients. The junction had 5 bases not matched to a gene; V was cut back by 0 bases and J by 0 bases. Germline CDR1 is SGHTS and CDR2 is YDEGEE. This CDR3 is 17 amino acids long. The data were produced by immunoSEQ multiplex PCR, yet TCRdb's version contains in-frame clones alone and is incomplete. Seen here are approximately 84,000 clones, approximately 78% observed once, and the top ten hold about 10%. The gene calls are TRBV5-8 and TRBJ2-4; 8 nucleotides agree with TRBD1. The TCR comes from a woman aged 60-70 years in good health. The sample comprised blood. The CDR3: CASSLVWTGLAKNIQYF. CDR3 DNA: TGTGCCAGCAGCTTGGTGTGGACAGGGCTAGCCAAAAACATTCAGTACTTC.